This is a list of T cell receptor beta chains from one sample in a study of cytomegalovirus exposure and HLA in healthy donors. Produced via immunoSEQ multiplex PCR; TCRdb's table is partial and in-frame only. The sample holds some 170,000 clones, about 87% seen once. Material: PBMCs. These receptors all come from a woman in her 30s in good health and CMV-seronegative. Both conserved end residues are part of each CDR3. D genes are given only for firm matches. The size field is filled for only some rows; it gives once, few, many or a size class.

clone_size d_call j_call v_call cdr3_nt cdr3_aa
NA NA TRBJ1-5 TRBV6-5 TGTGCCAGCAGTTACGTGGCAAATAGCAATCAGCCCCAGCATTTT CASSYVANSNQPQHF
NA NA TRBJ2-7 TRBV7-9 TGTGCCAGCAGCTTCTCCTCCTACGAGCAGTACTTC CASSFSSYEQYF
NA NA TRBJ1-5 TRBV27 TGTGCCAGCAGTTTATTTAGCCCTCCGGTTGATCAGCCCCAGCATTTT CASSLFSPPVDQPQHF
NA TRBD1 TRBJ1-2 TRBV15 TGTGCCACCAGCTCGGGGACAGGGGGCAATGGCTACACCTTC CATSSGTGGNGYTF
NA TRBD2 TRBJ2-1 TRBV9 TGTGCCAGCAGCGTAGGCGGGGGGGCCTATGAGCAGTTCTTC CASSVGGGAYEQFF
NA NA TRBJ1-2 TRBV5-1 TGCGCCAGCAGCTTGAGCAGGGATTATGGCTACACCTTC CASSLSRDYGYTF
NA TRBD1 TRBJ1-3 TRBV5-1 TGCGCCAGCAGCTTGGGGCAGGGGGCTGCGGGAAACACCATATATTTT CASSLGQGAAGNTIYF
NA NA TRBJ2-7 TRBV11-2 TGTGCCAGCAGCTTATCGGCGGGGAACCCCTACGAGCAGTACTTC CASSLSAGNPYEQYF
NA NA TRBJ1-6 TRBV19 TGTGCCAGTAGTATAGATGGACTTTTGGATTCACCCCTCCACTTT CASSIDGLLDSPLHF
NA NA TRBJ2-4 TRBV5-1 TGCGCCAGCAGCTTGAACTCTTTCGAAGCCCTTAGCATTCAGTACTTC CASSLNSFEALSIQYF
NA NA TRBJ2-7 TRBV5-6 TGTGCCAGCAGCTTATTGCGGGATTTAGACTACGAGCAGTACTTC CASSLLRDLDYEQYF
NA NA TRBJ2-5 TRBV19 TGTGCCAGTAGTGCGCCTACAGGGCCCCGGTACTTC CASSAPTGPRYF
few NA TRBJ1-6 TRBV5-1 TGCGCCAGCAGCTTGATTCAGGGGATGGGTTCACCCCTCCACTTT CASSLIQGMGSPLHF
NA NA TRBJ1-1 TRBV30 TGTGCCTCTATTAGGACAGTGAACACTGAAGCTTTCTTT CASIRTVNTEAFF
NA NA TRBJ2-1 TRBV13 TGTGCCAGCAGCTTAGCCCTTAGGGGGCGGGACTACAATGAGCAGTTCTTC CASSLALRGRDYNEQFF
NA TRBD1 TRBJ2-1 TRBV7-9 TGTGCCAGCAGCTCATACCACAGGGGGCGCGGCGATGAGCAGTTCTTC CASSSYHRGRGDEQFF
NA NA TRBJ1-3 TRBV5-6 TGTGCCAGCAGCTTGTCCTTGGGGGGCTCTGGAAACACCATATATTTT CASSLSLGGSGNTIYF
NA NA TRBJ2-2 TRBV5-1 TGCGCCAGCAGTGGACAGCCGAACACCGGGGAGCTGTTTTTT CASSGQPNTGELFF
NA NA TRBJ2-3 TRBV7-8 TGTGCCAGCAGCCACTCGGGGGTGGTAGATACGCAGTATTTT CASSHSGVVDTQYF
NA TRBD1 TRBJ1-1 TRBV28 TGTGCCAGCAGTGCAGACCTCGGGACAGGGAACACTGAAGCTTTCTTT CASSADLGTGNTEAFF
NA TRBD2 TRBJ2-7 TRBV28 TGTGCCAGCAGTTTATGGGGACTAGCGGGAGATGGGGAGCAGTACTTC CASSLWGLAGDGEQYF
NA TRBD2 TRBJ2-3 TRBV7-9 TGTGCCAGCAGCTACGGACTAGCGGAATACACAGATACGCAGTATTTT CASSYGLAEYTDTQYF
NA NA TRBJ2-1 TRBV4-2 TGTGCCAGCAGCCAACTAGAGCGGGATGAGCAGTTCTTC CASSQLERDEQFF
NA TRBD2 TRBJ2-7 TRBV9 TGTGCCAGCAGCGAGCTAGCGGGGGGGCCCTACGAGCAGTACTTC CASSELAGGPYEQYF
NA TRBD1 TRBJ1-2 TRBV27 TGTGCCAGCACGTCGGCCAGGGACAGTAACTATGGCTACACCTTC CASTSARDSNYGYTF
NA NA TRBJ2-7 TRBV6-1 TGTGCCAGCATGCAAGGACATACTACCTACGAGCAGTACTTC CASMQGHTTYEQYF
NA NA TRBJ2-5 TRBV19 TGTGCCAGTAGCCCCGGAGGGGAAGAGACCCAGTACTTC CASSPGGEETQYF
once TRBD1 TRBJ2-3 TRBV6-4 TGTGCCAGCAGTGCACAGGGGGCGGGGGATACGCAGTATTTT CASSAQGAGDTQYF
NA TRBD1 TRBJ1-6 TRBV4-1 TGCGCCAGCAGCCAAGATCGAGGACAGGGTGCATCACCCCTCCACTTT CASSQDRGQGASPLHF
NA NA TRBJ2-2 TRBV4-1 TGCGCCAGCAGCCAAGTGGAAGGGACAGGGGAGCTGTTTTTT CASSQVEGTGELFF
NA NA TRBJ2-6 TRBV2 TGTGCCATCTTAAGGACACCTGGGGCCAACGTCCTGACTTTC CAILRTPGANVLTF
NA NA TRBJ2-3 TRBV6-6 TGTGCCAGCAAAAACAACGGGGTAACAGATACGCAGTATTTT CASKNNGVTDTQYF
NA NA TRBJ2-3 TRBV5-1 TGCGCCAGCAGCTTGTATCGGGGGAGCACAGATACGCAGTATTTT CASSLYRGSTDTQYF
NA NA TRBJ2-7 TRBV14 TGTGCCAGCAGCCAAGAACTGGGTACTACCTACGAGCAGTACTTC CASSQELGTTYEQYF
few NA TRBJ2-7 TRBV7-8 TGTGCCAGCAGCCCCCCCACAGCGGACGAGCAGTACTTC CASSPPTADEQYF
NA NA TRBJ1-1 TRBV7-9 TGTGCCAGCAGCTTATGGCCAACGGGGGACACTGAAGCTTTCTTT CASSLWPTGDTEAFF
NA TRBD2 TRBJ2-3 TRBV5-6 TGTGCCAGCAGCTTGGTCCTAGCGGGGGGGCCCGATACGCAGTATTTT CASSLVLAGGPDTQYF
NA TRBD2 TRBJ2-7 TRBV4-1 TGCGCCAGCAGCCTTGGCGGGGGGACCCCCTACGAGCAGTACTTC CASSLGGGTPYEQYF
NA TRBD1 TRBJ2-6 TRBV5-1 TGCGCCAGCAGTTCTGGGACAGGGGGCCTTTCTGGGGCCAACGTCCTGACTTTC CASSSGTGGLSGANVLTF
few TRBD1 TRBJ1-4 TRBV6-1 TGTGCCAGCAGTGAAAGGACAGGGGGCTATGAAAAACTGTTTTTT CASSERTGGYEKLFF
few TRBD2 TRBJ2-2 TRBV25-1 TGTGCCAGCAGCGATGGGAGGGAGGACACCGGGGAGCTGTTTTTT CASSDGREDTGELFF
NA TRBD2 TRBJ2-3 TRBV7-8 TGTGCCAGCTCGACGGGACTAGCGGGAGTCACAGATACGCAGTATTTT CASSTGLAGVTDTQYF
few NA TRBJ2-2 TRBV5-5 TGTGCCAGCAGCCCTTTGGGGGGGAACACCGGGGAGCTGTTTTTT CASSPLGGNTGELFF
NA TRBD2 TRBJ2-7 TRBV11-2 TGTGCCAGCACCTTAGCGGGGGGATGGTCTCCCGAGCAGTACTTC CASTLAGGWSPEQYF
NA TRBD1 TRBJ1-1 TRBV15 TGTGCCACCAGCAGAGAGGGACAGACAGGGGCCCGGTGGGACACTGAAGCTTTCTTT CATSREGQTGARWDTEAFF
once NA TRBJ1-6 TRBV12-2 TGTGCAAGTCCCCCCTCGGACAGGGTACCCCCAAGCTATAATTCACCCCTCCACTTT CASPPSDRVPPSYNSPLHF
NA TRBD1 TRBJ2-1 TRBV4-1 TGCGCCAGCAGCCACTGGACAGGTTATTATTCCCCCCGTGAGCAGTTCTTC CASSHWTGYYSPREQFF
NA TRBD2 TRBJ2-3 TRBV7-9 TGTGCCAGCAGCTTGCGGGGGTTTGGCACAGATACGCAGTATTTT CASSLRGFGTDTQYF
NA NA TRBJ1-1 TRBV18 TGTGCCAGCTCACCATTTGAGCGGACTGAAGCTTTCTTT CASSPFERTEAFF
NA NA TRBJ1-4 TRBV27 TGTGCCAGCAGTCCCTCATGGGGAGCTAATGAAAAACTGTTTTTT CASSPSWGANEKLFF
NA NA TRBJ1-4 TRBV6-1 TGTGCCAGCAGTGACAGATCAACTAATGAAAAACTGTTTTTT CASSDRSTNEKLFF